Listed here are 24 T cell receptor beta chains from one sample, sequenced in a study of tissue T cells after allogeneic stem cell transplantation. Profiled with immunoSEQ multiplex PCR; TCRdb holds only in-frame clones, not every one. The sample comprises over 3,000 clones, approximately 71% of which are singletons, and 23% rests with the top ten. Enrolled prospectively were adult allogeneic hematopoietic cell transplant recipients whose graft-versus-host disease was steroid-refractory. Here the sequenced sample was small intestine tissue, taken at autopsy. The source is a male patient aged 60 or over with steroid-refractory graft-versus-host disease after an allogeneic stem cell transplant. The T cells may come from the graft donor.

This sequence joins TRBV3-1 (or the pseudogene TRBV3-2) and TRBJ2-7, with TRBD2 identical over 7 bases. J lost 2 bases, V lost 5 bases, and 3 bases had no gene match. This CDR3 is built from 13 residues. Per germline, CDR1 LGHDT and CDR2 YNNKEL (reference sequence). The CDR3 nucleotides are TGTGCCAGCAGCATAGGACTAGCCTACGAGCAGTACTTC. This translates into CASSIGLAYEQYF.

The V gene is TRBV4-1, the J gene TRBJ1-1; D is possibly TRBD1 (5 bases). V was cut by 0 bases and J by 7 bases, with 9 bases left in between. The length of the CDR3 is 13 residues. Germline-derived CDR1 and CDR2 are MGHRA and YSYEKL. The CDR3, as DNA: TGCGCCAGCAGCCAAGATTTTGGGGGTGAAGCTTTCTTT. This codes for CASSQDFGGEAFF.

The chain is built from TRBV7-9 and TRBJ1-2; no definite D call. The CDR3 runs to 11 residues. Germline V lookup: CDR1 SEHNR, CDR2 FQNEAQ (reference sequence). Between the trimmed V and J ends, which lost 1 base and 11 bases, there was a span of 8 bases. The DNA of the CDR3 is TGTGCCAGCAGCTTAGTGTCAGAGTACACCTTC. This encodes CASSLVSEYTF.

V and J are TRBV7-8 and TRBJ2-7, with D uncertain. The germline V gene has CDR1 SGHVS and CDR2 FQNEAQ. This CDR3 region has 11 residues. V was clipped by 5 bases and J by 3 bases, with 5 bases between them. The CDR3 DNA sequence: TGTGCCAGCAGCCTTTACTACGAGCAGTACTTC. It yields the protein CASSLYYEQYF.

This rearrangement joins TRBV9 to TRBJ2-7, with 9 bases that match TRBD1. This CDR3 contains 14 residues. The ends lost 4 bases at V and 5 bases at J; junction bases unmatched: 7. Germline V CDR1 and CDR2: SGDLS, YYNGEE. CDR3 sequence reads: CASSPRQGEHEQYF. The CDR3 coding sequence is TGTGCCAGCAGCCCCCGACAGGGGGAGCACGAGCAGTACTTC.

This rearrangement joins TRBV11-1 to TRBJ2-1; unclear D gene. The CDR3 spans 14 residues. Trimming left V 5 bases short and J 3 bases short, with 11 bases between. Germline assignment: CDR1 SGHAT and CDR2 FQDESV (reference sequence). The CDR3 bases are TGTGCCAGCAGCCGGACGGACCTCTACAATGAGCAGTTCTTC. This codes for CASSRTDLYNEQFF.

This sequence joins TRBV6-5 and TRBJ2-7, with D possibly TRBD1 on 5 matching bases. The V end was cut by 5 bases, the J end by 2 bases, with 10 bases between. Per the germline V gene, CDR1 is MNHEY and CDR2 is SVGAGI. This CDR3 is built from 13 residues. In nucleotides, the CDR3 is TGTGCCAGCAGTATCAGGGATACCTACGAGCAGTACTTC. Its translation is CASSIRDTYEQYF.

The genes are TRBV24-1 and TRBJ2-7; D gene uncertain. Trimming stripped 0 bases from V and 2 bases from J, with 10 bases between. The CDR3 extends over 15 amino acids. Germline V CDR1 and CDR2: KGHDR, SFDVKD. The CDR3 DNA follows: TGTGCCACCAGTGATTTGCAGGCGGTGACCTACGAGCAGTACTTC. It translates to CATSDLQAVTYEQYF.

J is TRBJ2-7 and V is TRBV3-1 (or the pseudogene TRBV3-2), with 13 bases lining up with TRBD2. V lost 6 bases to trimming and J lost 5 bases; unmatched junction nucleotides: 13. Germline lookup yields CDR1 LGHDT and CDR2 YNNKEL (reference sequence). The CDR3 is 17 residues long. The CDR3 sequence is CASSQTSGGAGRHEQYF. CDR3 DNA sequence: TGTGCCAGCAGTCAAACTAGCGGGGGGGCCGGGCGCCACGAGCAGTACTTC.

This sequence joins TRBV10-3 and TRBJ2-7; D tentatively reads TRBD1 or TRBD2 (5 bases each). The length of the CDR3 is 13 residues. CDR1 and CDR2 (germline): ENHRY, SYGVKD. The V and J ends lost 11 bases and 3 bases respectively, with 17 bases between them. DNA of the CDR3: TGTGCCCTCTGGGACCCCAGAAACTACGAGCAGTACTTC. It translates to CALWDPRNYEQYF.

The chain links TRBV5-1 to TRBJ1-2; a possible D gene is TRBD1 (6 bases). The germline CDR1 and CDR2 sequences are SGHRS and YFSETQ. Deletions cut 4 bases from V and 3 bases from J, with 16 bases between. The CDR3 runs to 15 residues. The CDR3 loop is CASSTAGEWDYGYTF. The CDR3 DNA follows: TGCGCCAGCAGCACAGCAGGGGAATGGGACTATGGCTACACCTTC.

The V and J genes are TRBV12-3 or TRBV12-4 and TRBJ2-4, with 7 bases matching TRBD2. Trimming took 4 bases from V and 7 from J; bases not matched to a gene: 4. The CDR3 has 13 residues. CDR3 sequence: CASSSGGRNIQYF. CDR3 bases: TGTGCCAGCAGTTCGGGGGGTCGGAACATTCAGTACTTC.

V usage is TRBV4-2 and J usage is TRBJ2-2; TRBD2 might be the D (7 bases). The CDR3 sequence is 15 residues long. Trimming pared 0 bases from V and 5 bases from J, leaving 10 bases between. Germline loops: CDR1 LGHNA, CDR2 YNFKEQ. The CDR3 region is CASSQERGGTGELFF. DNA for the CDR3: TGTGCCAGCAGCCAAGAGAGGGGGGGAACCGGGGAGCTGTTTTTT.

The V gene is TRBV3-1 (or the pseudogene TRBV3-2), the J gene TRBJ2-1; unclear D gene. The CDR3 is 15 residues long. CDR1 and CDR2 from the germline V gene are LGHDT and YNNKEL (reference sequence). Trimming removed 0 bases from V and 6 bases from J, with 12 bases in between. Here the CDR3 reads CASSQDIGLTNEQFF. In DNA, the CDR3 is TGTGCCAGCAGCCAAGATATAGGGCTGACCAATGAGCAGTTCTTC.

The genes are TRBV10-3 and TRBJ2-1; D call uncertain. The germline V gene has CDR1 ENHRY and CDR2 SYGVKD. The CDR3 extends over 12 amino acids. The V and J ends lost 6 bases and 8 bases respectively, with 11 bases between them. The CDR3 spells CAIRDAGYEQFF. CDR3 nucleotides: TGTGCCATCAGGGACGCCGGGTATGAGCAGTTCTTC.

The chain joins TRBV5-6 to TRBJ2-1; D is unclear. V lost 7 bases to trimming and J lost 6 bases, with 5 bases between them. This CDR3 region has 10 residues. In germline, CDR1 is SGHDT, CDR2 YYEEEE. CDR3 DNA sequence: TGTGCCAGCGGGCTCAATGAGCAGTTCTTC. Residues: CASGLNEQFF.

The V call is TRBV5-1, the J call TRBJ2-2; no definite D call. This CDR3 is 15 amino acids long. CDR1 is SGHRS and CDR2 is YFSETQ in the germline V gene. Trimming took off 1 base at V and 0 bases at J, with 7 bases between the two ends. The CDR3 DNA is TGCGCCAGCAGCTTGAACCCTGCGAACACCGGGGAGCTGTTTTTT. It yields the protein CASSLNPANTGELFF.

V and J are TRBV30 and TRBJ1-2; D not certain. The CDR3 contains 13 residues. V shed 4 bases and J shed 2 bases, with 11 bases lying between them. Germline lookup yields CDR1 GTSNPN and CDR2 SVGIG (reference sequence). DNA of the CDR3: TGTGCCTGGATTATGCCGGGGAACTATGGCTACACCTTC. Translated, it gives CAWIMPGNYGYTF.

This rearrangement joins TRBV5-1 to TRBJ2-5, with a weak D call TRBD2 (6 bases). Per germline, CDR1 SGHRS and CDR2 YFSETQ. This CDR3 is built from 14 residues. Trimming left V 2 bases short and J 3 bases short, with 11 bases between. The CDR3 protein is CASSLGSGKETQYF. CDR3 bases: TGCGCCAGCAGCTTAGGTAGCGGAAAAGAGACCCAGTACTTC.

CDR3 sequence: CASSERRSRAYAETQYF. In DNA, the CDR3 is TGTGCCAGCAGTGAACGTCGATCACGGGCCTACGCGGAGACCCAGTACTTC. The rearrangement links TRBV25-1 to TRBJ2-5; D gene unclear. Trimming removed 2 bases at V and 5 bases at J, with 21 bases between. Germline V CDR1 and CDR2: MGHDK, SYGVNS. CDR3 length: 17 residues.

The chain is built from TRBV5-1 and TRBJ1-1; D not certain. The CDR3 is made up of 13 amino acids. Germline V lookup: CDR1 SGHRS, CDR2 YFSETQ. The germline V and J ends were trimmed by 4 bases and 1 base, with 8 bases remaining between them. The CDR3 spells CASSPRENTEAFF. CDR3 bases: TGCGCCAGCAGCCCGCGGGAGAACACTGAAGCTTTCTTT.

The J gene is TRBJ1-3, the V gene TRBV29-1, with D maybe TRBD1 (5 bases). The V end lost 5 bases, the J end lost 4 bases, and 18 bases lay between the germline ends. The CDR3 runs 15 residues. Germline CDR1 and CDR2: SQVTM and ANQGSEA. The CDR3 loop reads CSVTLDRGFGNTIYF. In DNA form, the CDR3 reads TGCAGCGTTACATTGGACCGGGGGTTCGGAAACACCATATATTTT.

The chain carries TRBV6-6 and TRBJ1-2; tentative D call: TRBD1 (5 bases). Trimming left V 2 bases short and J 6 bases short, with 13 bases between. CDR3 length: 14 residues. From germline, CDR1 is MNHNY and CDR2 SVGAGI (reference sequence). As DNA, the CDR3 is TGTGCCAGCAGTTACCGCGGCAGGGAAAATGGCTACACCTTC. Its translation is CASSYRGRENGYTF.

The CDR3 loop reads CASSVGQGNGYTF. The CDR3, as DNA: TGCGCCAGCAGCGTGGGACAGGGTAATGGCTACACCTTC. The chain carries TRBV5-1 and TRBJ1-2, with 9 bases that match TRBD1. CDR3 length: 13 amino acids. CDR1 SGHRS and CDR2 YFSETQ come from the germline V gene. The ends lost 4 bases at V and 6 bases at J; junction bases unmatched: 4.